A single sample is the source of the 13 T cell receptor beta chains below, sequenced in a study of T cells in Graves' hyperthyroidism and ophthalmopathy. The CDR3 regions of TCR beta were amplified from RNA transcripts. The primer set for the first-round RT-PCR of the TCR CDR3 was HTBI. TCRdb reanalysed the multiplex PCR reads using MiXCR and keeps one entry per CDR3 protein. The repertoire holds approximately 690,000 distinct CDR3 sequences, roughly 15% seen once, with 9.5% to 15% in the top ten. Specimen: blood. These receptors all stem from a woman between 45 and 60 years old with Graves' ophthalmopathy.

The V gene is TRBV9, the J gene TRBJ1-1, with D possibly matching TRBD1 (5 bases). The CDR3 contains 14 residues. Germline V lookup: CDR1 SGDLS, CDR2 YYNGEE. The V end lost 1 base, the J end lost 5 bases, and 12 bases lay between the germline ends. The CDR3 sequence is CASSVSQGGTEAFF. In nucleotides, the CDR3 is TGTGCCAGCAGCGTAAGCCAGGGTGGTACTGAAGCTTTCTTT.

The V call is TRBV7-8, the J call TRBJ2-5; 9 nucleotides line up with TRBD2. The CDR3 runs 17 residues. Looked up from germline, CDR1 is SGHVS and CDR2 is FQNEAQ. V lost 6 bases, J lost 7 bases, and 18 bases stayed unmatched. The CDR3 protein is CASRLGASGESLVTQYF. The CDR3 nucleotides are TGTGCCAGCAGGCTAGGGGCTAGCGGGGAGTCACTTGTGACCCAGTACTTC.

This clonotype was recorded many times. In nucleotides, the CDR3 is TGTGCCAGCAGCCCGGACAGCCTTGGTACAGATACGCAGTATTTT. Its protein is CASSPDSLGTDTQYF. V gene TRBV7-2 combines with J gene TRBJ2-3; TRBD1 is a possible D gene (6 bases). The CDR3 is 15 amino acids. CDR1 and CDR2 from the germline V gene are SGHTA and FQGNSA. V was cut by 5 bases and J by 3 bases, with 15 bases left in between.

In this sample, this clonotype turned up a few times. V is TRBV4-3 and J is TRBJ2-2, with a tentative D call TRBD1 (6 bases). Germline V gene lookup returns CDR1 LGHNA and CDR2 YSLEER. The CDR3 has 17 residues. Between the trimmed V and J ends, which lost 0 bases and 0 bases, there was a span of 11 bases. CDR3 DNA sequence: TGCGCCAGCAGCCAAGAAGGCACAGGGACGAACACCGGGGAGCTGTTTTTT. This encodes CASSQEGTGTNTGELFF.

This clonotype was counted only a few times. The chain is built from TRBV7-9 and TRBJ2-2; TRBD2 is a possible D gene (6 bases). This CDR3 is built from 17 residues. The V gene lost 2 bases and the J gene lost 4 bases, with 17 bases spanning the gap. Germline CDR1 is SEHNR and CDR2 is FQNEAQ (reference sequence). The CDR3 loop is CASSLRPNKEGTGELFF. The CDR3 DNA is TGTGCCAGCAGCTTACGACCCAACAAGGAGGGCACCGGGGAGCTGTTTTTT.

The sample holds many counts of this clonotype. The J gene is TRBJ2-5, the V gene TRBV9; 8 bases fit TRBD2. The V gene end was trimmed by 0 bases and the J gene end by 3 bases; junction bases not matched to a gene: 4. CDR3 size: 15 residues. Looked up from germline, CDR1 is SGDLS and CDR2 is YYNGEE. CDR3 protein: CASSVGVTSEETQYF. The CDR3 DNA sequence: TGTGCCAGCAGCGTAGGTGTGACTAGCGAAGAGACCCAGTACTTC.

At least ten counts were recorded for this clonotype. The chain employs TRBV9 and TRBJ1-1, with D possibly being TRBD1 (6 bases). V shed 4 bases and J shed 0 bases, with 10 bases lying between them. The CDR3 has 14 amino acids. Germline CDR1 SGDLS, CDR2 YYNGEE. CDR3 amino acids: CASSSNRVNTEAFF. The CDR3 nucleotides read TGTGCCAGCAGCTCAAACAGGGTGAACACTGAAGCTTTCTTT.

This clonotype was found many times. The CDR3 loop reads CSTTGKGYTF. CDR3 in DNA: TGCAGCACCACAGGGAAAGGCTACACCTTC. V usage is TRBV29-1 and J usage is TRBJ1-2, with TRBD1 as a possible D gene (6 bases). The CDR3 runs 10 residues. V shed 8 bases and J shed 8 bases, with 12 bases lying between them. Germline values: CDR1 SQVTM, CDR2 ANQGSEA.

The chain has TRBV19 and TRBJ2-2; TRBD2 matches 8 bases. This CDR3 is 14 amino acids long. Germline V lookup: CDR1 LNHDA, CDR2 SQIVND (reference sequence). V shed 9 bases and J 3 bases; nucleotides not matched to a gene: 6. CDR3 sequence (DNA): TGTGCCAGCGGGAGGGGGAGCGACACCGGGGAGCTGTTTTTT. Its translation is CASGRGSDTGELFF.

This clonotype has only a few counts. The chain links TRBV9 to TRBJ2-4, with D possibly matching TRBD1 (5 bases). The CDR3 length is 14 residues. The germline gives CDR1 SGDLS, CDR2 YYNGEE. V lost 6 bases, J lost 9 bases, and 19 bases lay in between. The CDR3 loop reads CASNPGQDRGIQYF. In DNA form, the CDR3 reads TGTGCCAGCAACCCAGGCCAGGATAGGGGCATTCAGTACTTC.

In the case of this clonotype: A much larger clone differs from this one at a single base, so this may be a read error. This chain uses TRBV11-2 with TRBJ1-2; 8 positions match TRBD1. CDR1 and CDR2 (germline): SGHAT, FQNNGV. V lost 3 bases to trimming and J lost 4 bases; unmatched junction nucleotides: 7. The CDR3 totals 15 residues. As DNA, the CDR3 is TGTGCCAGCAGCTTTTCAGGGGGCGGAGGCTATGGCTACACCTTC. Its protein product is CASSFSGGGGYGYTF.

This clonotype showed up just a few times. This chain uses TRBV20-1 with TRBJ2-3; no clear D. V was pared by 1 base and J by 4 bases, with 12 bases between. This CDR3 contains 14 residues. Germline CDR1 is DFQATT and CDR2 is SNEGSKA (reference sequence). The DNA for the CDR3 is TGCAGTGCTAGAGGTGGGGTTACGGCAGATACGCAGTATTTT. Translation gives CSARGGVTADTQYF.

This clonotype showed up many times. The chain has TRBV18 and TRBJ2-2; 9 bases map to TRBD2. V was pared by 1 base and J by 0 bases, with 6 bases of the junction left unmatched. Germline loops: CDR1 KGHSH, CDR2 LQKENI. The length of the CDR3 is 18 residues. CDR3 residues: CASSPRSPSGANTGELFF. The CDR3 region has the DNA TGTGCCAGCTCACCACGATCTCCTAGCGGGGCGAACACCGGGGAGCTGTTTTTT.